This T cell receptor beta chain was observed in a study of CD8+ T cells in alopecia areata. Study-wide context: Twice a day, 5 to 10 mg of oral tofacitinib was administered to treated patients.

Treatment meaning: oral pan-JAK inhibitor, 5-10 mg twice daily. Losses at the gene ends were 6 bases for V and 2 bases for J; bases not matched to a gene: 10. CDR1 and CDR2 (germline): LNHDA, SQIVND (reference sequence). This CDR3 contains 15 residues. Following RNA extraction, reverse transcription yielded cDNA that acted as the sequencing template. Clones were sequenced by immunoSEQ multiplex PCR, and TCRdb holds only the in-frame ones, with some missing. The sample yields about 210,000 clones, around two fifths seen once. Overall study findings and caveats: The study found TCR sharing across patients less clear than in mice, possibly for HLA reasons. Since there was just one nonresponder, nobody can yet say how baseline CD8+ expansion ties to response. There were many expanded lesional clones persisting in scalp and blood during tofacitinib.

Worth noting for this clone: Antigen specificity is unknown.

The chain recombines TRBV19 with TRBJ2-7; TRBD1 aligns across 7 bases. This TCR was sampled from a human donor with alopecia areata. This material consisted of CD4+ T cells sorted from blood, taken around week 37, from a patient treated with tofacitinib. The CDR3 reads CASRSVGTEAYEQYF. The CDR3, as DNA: TGTGCCAGTAGATCCGTGGGGACAGAAGCCTACGAGCAGTACTTC.